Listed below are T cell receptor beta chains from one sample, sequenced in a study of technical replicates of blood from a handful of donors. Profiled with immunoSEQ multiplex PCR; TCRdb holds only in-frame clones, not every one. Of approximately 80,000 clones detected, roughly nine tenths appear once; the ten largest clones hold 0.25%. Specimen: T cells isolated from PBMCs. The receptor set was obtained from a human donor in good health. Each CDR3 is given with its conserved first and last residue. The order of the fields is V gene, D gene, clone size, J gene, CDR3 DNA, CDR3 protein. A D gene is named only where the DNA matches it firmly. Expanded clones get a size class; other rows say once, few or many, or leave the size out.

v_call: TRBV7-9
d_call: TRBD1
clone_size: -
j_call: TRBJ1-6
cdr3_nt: TGTGCCAGCAGCCGGGGACAGGGGGTGAATTCCCTCCACTTT
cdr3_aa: CASSRGQGVNSLHF

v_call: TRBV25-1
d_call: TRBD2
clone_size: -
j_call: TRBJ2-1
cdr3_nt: TGTGCCAGCAGTGAATTTGGACTAGCGAACAATGAGCAGTTCTTC
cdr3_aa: CASSEFGLANNEQFF

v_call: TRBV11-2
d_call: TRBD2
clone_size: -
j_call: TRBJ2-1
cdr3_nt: TGTGCCAGCAGCTTACTACTAGCGGGAGAAAATGAGCAGTTCTTC
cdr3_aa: CASSLLLAGENEQFF

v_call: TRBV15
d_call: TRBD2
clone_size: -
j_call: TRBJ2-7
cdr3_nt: TGTGCCACCAGCAGAGATATCTCTAGCGGGAGTTCCTACGAGCAGTACTTC
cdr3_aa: CATSRDISSGSSYEQYF

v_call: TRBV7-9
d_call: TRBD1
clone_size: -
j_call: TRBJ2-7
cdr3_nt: TGTGCCAGCAGCGCGGGGCCGGGACAGGGATTATACGAGCAGTACTTC
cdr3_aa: CASSAGPGQGLYEQYF

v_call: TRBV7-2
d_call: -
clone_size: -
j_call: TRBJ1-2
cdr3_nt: TGTGCCAGCAGCCGCTGGACAGATTATGGCTACACCTTC
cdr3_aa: CASSRWTDYGYTF

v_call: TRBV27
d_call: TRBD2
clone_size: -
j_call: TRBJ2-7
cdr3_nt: TGTGCCAGCAGTTCTGATCTAGCGGGAGCTTACGAGCAGTACTTC
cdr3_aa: CASSSDLAGAYEQYF

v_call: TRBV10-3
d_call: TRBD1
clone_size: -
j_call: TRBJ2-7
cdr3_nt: TGTGCCATCAGGGGGACAGGGGCCCACGAGCAGTACTTC
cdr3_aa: CAIRGTGAHEQYF

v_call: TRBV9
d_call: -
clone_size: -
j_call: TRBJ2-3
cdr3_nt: TGTGCCAGCAGCGTTCGACAGCAAAACACAGATACGCAGTATTTT
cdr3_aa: CASSVRQQNTDTQYF

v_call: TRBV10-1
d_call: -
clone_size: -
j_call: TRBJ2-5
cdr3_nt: TGCGCCAGCAGTTACATGGGCGGGGCCCAGTACTTC
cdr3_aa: CASSYMGGAQYF

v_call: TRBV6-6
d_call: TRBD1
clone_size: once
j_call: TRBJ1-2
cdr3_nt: TGTGCCAGCAGTTCGGACTATAGTAGGGGCGCAGGGGGTTACACCTTC
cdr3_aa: CASSSDYSRGAGGYTF

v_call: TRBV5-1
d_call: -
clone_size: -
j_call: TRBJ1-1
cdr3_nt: TGCGCCAGCAGTTTGGTTCAGGGCAAGACTGAAGCTTTCTTT
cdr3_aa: CASSLVQGKTEAFF

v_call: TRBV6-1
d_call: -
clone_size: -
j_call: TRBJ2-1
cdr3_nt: TGTGCCAGCAGTCAAGCGATACAGGCCCCTCAGGGGGAGCAGTTCTTC
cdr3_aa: CASSQAIQAPQGEQFF

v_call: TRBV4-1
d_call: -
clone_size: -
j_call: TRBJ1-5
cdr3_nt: TGCGCCAGCAGCCAAGATGAGGGAGGCGGACAGCCCCAGCATTTT
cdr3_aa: CASSQDEGGGQPQHF

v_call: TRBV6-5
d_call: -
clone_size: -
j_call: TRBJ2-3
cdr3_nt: TGTGCCAGCAGTTATCAGGCAGGGGGCACAGATACGCAGTATTTT
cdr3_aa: CASSYQAGGTDTQYF

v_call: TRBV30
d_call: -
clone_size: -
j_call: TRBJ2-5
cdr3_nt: TGTGCCTGGAGTCCAACCGGGACCCAGTACTTC
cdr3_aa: CAWSPTGTQYF

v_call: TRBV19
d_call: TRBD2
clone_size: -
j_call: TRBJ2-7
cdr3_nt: TGTGCCAGTAGTATTAAGCGGGGGGGATACTACGAGCAGTACTTC
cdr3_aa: CASSIKRGGYYEQYF

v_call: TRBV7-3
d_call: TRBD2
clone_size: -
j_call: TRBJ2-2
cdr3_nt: TGTGCCAGCAGCTCCGTAGCGGGGGGCCGAAGGGGGGAGCTGTTTTTT
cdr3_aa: CASSSVAGGRRGELFF